Each of the 7 T cell receptor beta chains below was sequenced from the same sample in a study of T cell changes during pregnancy in multiple sclerosis (dated by TCRdb to about 2019). The library relied on the immunoSEQ multiplex PCR assay. Entries here come from immuneACCESS through TCRdb and include only in-frame sequences with V and J called. Some clones fail to appear in such tables; in the studies checked, an unresolved V gene covers under half of the shortfall, and the cause of the remainder is unknown. In all, the sample holds almost 50,000 clones, and about 91% of those were seen once. The ten largest make up 0.37% of the sample. The sequenced sample was CD4+ T cells from peripheral blood mononuclear cells, obtained in the second trimester of pregnancy. These receptors were taken from a female donor in good health, enrolled as a control in a pregnancy study.

The chain joins TRBV7-8 to TRBJ1-2, with 9 nucleotides matching TRBD1. With V trimmed by 3 bases and J by 7 bases, 6 bases remained unmatched. This CDR3 comprises 14 residues. Germline CDR1 SGHVS, CDR2 FQNEAQ. The CDR3 loop is CASSFLTGGGGYTF. The CDR3 DNA sequence: TGTGCCAGCAGCTTTCTGACAGGGGGTGGTGGCTACACCTTC.

The chain combines TRBV18 with TRBJ2-2; 8 positions agree with TRBD1. CDR1 is KGHSH and CDR2 is LQKENI in the germline V gene. This CDR3 spans 14 amino acids. The V gene end was trimmed by 4 bases and the J gene end by 5 bases; junction bases not matched to a gene: 3. Written as DNA, the CDR3 is TGTGCCAGCTCACGCAGACAGGGGACCGGGGAGCTGTTTTTT. This encodes CASSRRQGTGELFF. The whole variable domain, filled in from reference TRBV18 and TRBJ2-2, reads NAGVMQNPRHLVRRRGQEARLRCSPMKGHSHVYWYRQLPEEGLKFMVYLQKENIIDESGMPKERFSAEFPKEGPSILRIQQVVRGDSAAYFCASSRRQGTGELFFGEGSRLTVL.

Only a few counts were recorded for this clone. The V gene is TRBV5-1, the J gene TRBJ2-1, with a weak D call TRBD1 (7 bases). CDR3 length: 16 residues. CDR1 is SGHRS, CDR2 YFSETQ, per germline. V lost 0 bases and J 1 base, leaving 11 bases between the germline ends. CDR3 sequence reads: CASSLGGTASYNEQFF. In DNA form, the CDR3 reads TGCGCCAGCAGCTTGGGCGGGACAGCTTCCTACAATGAGCAGTTCTTC.

The genes are TRBV10-3 and TRBJ2-5; D might be TRBD1 (5 bases). Germline V gene lookup returns CDR1 ENHRY and CDR2 SYGVKD. The CDR3 has 11 residues. The V gene lost 6 bases and the J gene lost 3 bases, with 5 bases spanning the gap. The CDR3 region is CAIRGEETQYF. CDR3 bases: TGTGCCATCAGAGGGGAAGAGACCCAGTACTTC.

The V gene is TRBV5-1, the J gene TRBJ2-2, with TRBD2 matching over 12 bases. Germline V lookup: CDR1 SGHRS, CDR2 YFSETQ. With 4 bases clipped from V and 4 bases from J, the junction kept 5 bases outside the gene matches. The CDR3 spans 16 residues. CDR3 amino acids: CASSRRLAGVTGELFF. CDR3 bases: TGCGCCAGCAGCCGTCGACTAGCGGGGGTCACCGGGGAGCTGTTTTTT.

J is TRBJ2-1 and V is TRBV5-5, with a possible D match to TRBD2 (6 bases). Germline V gene data show CDR1 as SGHKS and CDR2 as YYEKEE (reference sequence). CDR3 length: 12 residues. Deletions cut 4 bases from V and 6 bases from J, with 8 bases between. The CDR3 loop reads CASSVGGNEQFF. CDR3 bases: TGTGCCAGCAGCGTGGGAGGCAATGAGCAGTTCTTC.

The rearrangement uses TRBV4-2 and TRBJ2-3; TRBD2 is a possible D gene (6 bases). The CDR3 is 16 amino acids. Germline V lookup: CDR1 LGHNA, CDR2 YNFKEQ. Trimming stripped 5 bases from V and 4 bases from J, with 19 bases between. As DNA, the CDR3 is TGTGCCAGCAGCTTAAATGGGGGGAACCTCCCAGATACGCAGTATTTT. It codes for CASSLNGGNLPDTQYF.